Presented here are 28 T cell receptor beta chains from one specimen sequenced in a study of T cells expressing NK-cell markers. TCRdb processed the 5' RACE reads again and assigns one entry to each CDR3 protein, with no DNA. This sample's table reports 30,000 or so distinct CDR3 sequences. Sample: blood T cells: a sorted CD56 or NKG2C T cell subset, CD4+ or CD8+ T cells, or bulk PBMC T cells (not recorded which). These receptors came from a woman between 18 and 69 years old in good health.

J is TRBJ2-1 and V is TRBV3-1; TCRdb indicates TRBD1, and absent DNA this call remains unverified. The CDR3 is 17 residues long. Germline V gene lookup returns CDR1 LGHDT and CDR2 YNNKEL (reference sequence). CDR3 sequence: CASSQDSWDGTYNEQFF.

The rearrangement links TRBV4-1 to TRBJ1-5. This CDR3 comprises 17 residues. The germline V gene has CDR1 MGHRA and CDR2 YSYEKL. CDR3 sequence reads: CASSQGTSGPSNQPQHF.

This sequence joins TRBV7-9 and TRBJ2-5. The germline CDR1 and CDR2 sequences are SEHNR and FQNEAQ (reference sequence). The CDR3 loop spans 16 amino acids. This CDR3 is CASSSLNRGSLETQYF.

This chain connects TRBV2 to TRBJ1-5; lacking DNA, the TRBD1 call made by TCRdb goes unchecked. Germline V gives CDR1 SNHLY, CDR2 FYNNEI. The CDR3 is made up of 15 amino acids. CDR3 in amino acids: CASNIGGGTNQPQHF. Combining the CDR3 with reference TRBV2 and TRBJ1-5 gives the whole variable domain EPEVTQTPSHQVTQMGQEVILRCVPISNHLYFYWYRQILGQKVEFLVSFYNNEISEKSEIFDDQFSVERPDGSNFTLKIRSTKLEDSAMYFCASNIGGGTNQPQHFGDGTRLSIL.

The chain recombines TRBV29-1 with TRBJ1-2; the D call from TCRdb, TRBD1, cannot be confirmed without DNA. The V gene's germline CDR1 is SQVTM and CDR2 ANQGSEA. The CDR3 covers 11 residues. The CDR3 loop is CSVRGKDGYTF.

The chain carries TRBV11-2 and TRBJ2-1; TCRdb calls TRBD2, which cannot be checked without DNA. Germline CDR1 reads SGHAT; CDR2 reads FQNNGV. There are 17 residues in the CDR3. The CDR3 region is CASSRNKRGSSYNEQFF. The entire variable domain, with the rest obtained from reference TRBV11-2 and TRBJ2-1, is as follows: EAGVAQSPRYKIIEKRQSVAFWCNPISGHATLYWYQQILGQGPKLLIQFQNNGVVDDSQLPKDRFSAERLKGVDSTLKIQPAKLEDSAVYLCASSRNKRGSSYNEQFFGPGTRLTVL.

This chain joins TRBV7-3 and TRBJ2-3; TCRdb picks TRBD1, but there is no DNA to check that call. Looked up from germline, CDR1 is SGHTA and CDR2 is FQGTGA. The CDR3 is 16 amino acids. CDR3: CASSLKAGEGADTQYF.

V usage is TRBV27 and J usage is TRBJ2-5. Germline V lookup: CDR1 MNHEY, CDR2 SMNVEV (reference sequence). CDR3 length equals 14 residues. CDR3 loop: CASSGIGYQETQYF.

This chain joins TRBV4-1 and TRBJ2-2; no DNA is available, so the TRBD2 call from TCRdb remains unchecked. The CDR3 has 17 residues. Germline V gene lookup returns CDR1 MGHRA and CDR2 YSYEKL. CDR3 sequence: CASSLRREIGNTGELFF.

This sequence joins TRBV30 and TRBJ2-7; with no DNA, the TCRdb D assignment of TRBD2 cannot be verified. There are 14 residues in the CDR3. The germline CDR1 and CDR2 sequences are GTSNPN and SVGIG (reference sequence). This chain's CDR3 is CAWSVKGTSVEQYF.

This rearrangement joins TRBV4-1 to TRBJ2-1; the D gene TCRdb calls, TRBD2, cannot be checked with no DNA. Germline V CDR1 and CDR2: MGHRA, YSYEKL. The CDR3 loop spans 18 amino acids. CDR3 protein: CASSQALPGLASYNEQFF.

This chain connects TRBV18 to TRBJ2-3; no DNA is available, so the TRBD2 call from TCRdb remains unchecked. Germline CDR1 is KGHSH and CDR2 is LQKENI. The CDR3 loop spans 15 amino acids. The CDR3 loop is CASSPSLADTDTQYF.

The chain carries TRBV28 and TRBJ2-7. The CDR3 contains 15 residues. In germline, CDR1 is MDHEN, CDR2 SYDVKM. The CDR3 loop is CASSFGRGSRYEQYF.

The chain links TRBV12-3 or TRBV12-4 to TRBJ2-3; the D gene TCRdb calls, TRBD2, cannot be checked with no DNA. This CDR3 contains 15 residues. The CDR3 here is CASNLAEEVTDTQYF.

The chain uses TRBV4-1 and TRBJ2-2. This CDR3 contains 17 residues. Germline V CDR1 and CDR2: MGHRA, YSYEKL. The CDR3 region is CASSQEAWEANTGELFF.

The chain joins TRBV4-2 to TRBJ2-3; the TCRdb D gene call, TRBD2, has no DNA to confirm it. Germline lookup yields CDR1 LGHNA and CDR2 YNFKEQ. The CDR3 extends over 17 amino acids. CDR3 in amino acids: CASSQVWEDPDTDTQYF.

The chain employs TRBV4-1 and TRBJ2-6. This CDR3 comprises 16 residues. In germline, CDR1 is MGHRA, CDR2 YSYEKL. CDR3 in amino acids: CASSQDRWAGANVLTF.

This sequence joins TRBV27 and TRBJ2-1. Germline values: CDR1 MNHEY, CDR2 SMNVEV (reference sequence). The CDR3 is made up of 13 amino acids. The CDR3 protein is CASSTSNGNEQFF.

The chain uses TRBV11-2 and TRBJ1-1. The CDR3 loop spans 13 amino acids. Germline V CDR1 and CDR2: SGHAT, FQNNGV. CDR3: CASSLSGYSEAFF. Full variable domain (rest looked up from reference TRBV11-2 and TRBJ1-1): EAGVAQSPRYKIIEKRQSVAFWCNPISGHATLYWYQQILGQGPKLLIQFQNNGVVDDSQLPKDRFSAERLKGVDSTLKIQPAKLEDSAVYLCASSLSGYSEAFFGQGTRLTVV.

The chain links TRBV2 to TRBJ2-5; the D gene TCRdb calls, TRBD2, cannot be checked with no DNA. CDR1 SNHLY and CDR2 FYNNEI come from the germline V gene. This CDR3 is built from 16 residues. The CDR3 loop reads CASRALAGGLQETQYF.

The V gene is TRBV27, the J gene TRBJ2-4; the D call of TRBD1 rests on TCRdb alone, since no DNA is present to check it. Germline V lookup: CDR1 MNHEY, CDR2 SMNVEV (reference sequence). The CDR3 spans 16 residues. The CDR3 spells CASSSTSGGAMDIQYF.

The CDR3 spells CASSEVEFNEQYF. The chain uses TRBV6-1 and TRBJ2-7. The CDR3 spans 13 residues. The germline gives CDR1 MNHNS, CDR2 SASEGT.

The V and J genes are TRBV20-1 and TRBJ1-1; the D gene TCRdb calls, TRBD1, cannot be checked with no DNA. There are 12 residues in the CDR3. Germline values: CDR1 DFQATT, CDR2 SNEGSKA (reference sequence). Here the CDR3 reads CSATDSPPEAFF.

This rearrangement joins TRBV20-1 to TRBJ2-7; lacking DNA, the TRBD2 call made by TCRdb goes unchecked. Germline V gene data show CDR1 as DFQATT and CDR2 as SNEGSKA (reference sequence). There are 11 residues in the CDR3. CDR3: CSARWEDEQYF.

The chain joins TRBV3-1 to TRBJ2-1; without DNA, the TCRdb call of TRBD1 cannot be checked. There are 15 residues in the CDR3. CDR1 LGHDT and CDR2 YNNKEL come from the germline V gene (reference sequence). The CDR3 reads CASSPFETGRVEQFF.

CDR3 amino acids: CAGGPANTYNEQFF. This rearrangement joins TRBV28 to TRBJ2-1; TCRdb picks TRBD2, but there is no DNA to check that call. The CDR3 extends over 14 amino acids. The germline CDR1 and CDR2 sequences are MDHEN and SYDVKM.

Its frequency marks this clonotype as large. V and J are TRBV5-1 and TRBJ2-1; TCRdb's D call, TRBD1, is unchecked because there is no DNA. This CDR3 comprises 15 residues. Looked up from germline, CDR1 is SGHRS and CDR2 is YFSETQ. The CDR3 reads CASSLGQGSYNEQFF.

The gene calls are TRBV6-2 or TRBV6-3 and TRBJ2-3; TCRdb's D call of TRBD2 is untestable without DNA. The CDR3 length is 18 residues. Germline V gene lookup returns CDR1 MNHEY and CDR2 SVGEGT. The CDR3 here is CASSYAPRTSGRTDTQYF.